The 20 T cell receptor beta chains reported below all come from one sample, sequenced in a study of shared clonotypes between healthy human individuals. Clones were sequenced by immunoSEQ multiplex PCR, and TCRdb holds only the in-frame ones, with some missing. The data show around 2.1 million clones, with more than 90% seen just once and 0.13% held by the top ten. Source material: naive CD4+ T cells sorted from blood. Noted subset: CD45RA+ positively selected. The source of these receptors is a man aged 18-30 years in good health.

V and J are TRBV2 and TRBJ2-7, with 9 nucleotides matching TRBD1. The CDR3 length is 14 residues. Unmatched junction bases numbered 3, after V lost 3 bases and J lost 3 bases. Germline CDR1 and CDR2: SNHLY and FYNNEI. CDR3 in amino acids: CASSEEGQGYEQYF. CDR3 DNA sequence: TGTGCCAGCAGTGAGGAGGGACAGGGCTACGAGCAGTACTTC.

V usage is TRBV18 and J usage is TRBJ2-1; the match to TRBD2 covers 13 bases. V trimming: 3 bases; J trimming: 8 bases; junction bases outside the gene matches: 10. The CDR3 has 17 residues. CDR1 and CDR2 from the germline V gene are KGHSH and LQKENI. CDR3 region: CASSPRLAGGRLDEQFF. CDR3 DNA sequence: TGTGCCAGCTCACCGAGACTAGCGGGAGGTAGGCTCGATGAGCAGTTCTTC.

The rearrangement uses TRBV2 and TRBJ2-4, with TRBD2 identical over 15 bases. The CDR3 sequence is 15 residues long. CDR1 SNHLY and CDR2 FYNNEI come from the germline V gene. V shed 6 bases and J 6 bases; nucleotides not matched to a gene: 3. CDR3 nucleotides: TGTGCCAGCAGCGGACTAGCGGGGGGGCGAAACATTCAGTACTTC. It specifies CASSGLAGGRNIQYF.

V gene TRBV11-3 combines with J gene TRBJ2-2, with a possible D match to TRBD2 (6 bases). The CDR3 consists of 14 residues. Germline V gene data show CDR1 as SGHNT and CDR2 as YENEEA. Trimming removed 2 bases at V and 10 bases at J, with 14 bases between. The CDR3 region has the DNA TGTGCCAGCAGCTTAAACCGGGACTCCGAGGAGCTGTTTTTT. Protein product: CASSLNRDSEELFF.

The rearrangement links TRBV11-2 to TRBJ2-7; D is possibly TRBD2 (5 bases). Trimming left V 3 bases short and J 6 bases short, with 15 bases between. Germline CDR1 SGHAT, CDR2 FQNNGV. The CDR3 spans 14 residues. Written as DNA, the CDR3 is TGTGCCAGCAGCTTCGGGGAAAGGGTGGGCGAGCAGTACTTC. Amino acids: CASSFGERVGEQYF.

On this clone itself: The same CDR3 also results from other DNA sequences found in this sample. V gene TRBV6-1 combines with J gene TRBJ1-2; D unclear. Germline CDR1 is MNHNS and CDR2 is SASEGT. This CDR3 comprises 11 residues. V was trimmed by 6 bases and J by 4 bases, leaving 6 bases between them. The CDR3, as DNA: TGTGCCAGCAGCGAGACCTATGGCTACACCTTC. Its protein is CASSETYGYTF.

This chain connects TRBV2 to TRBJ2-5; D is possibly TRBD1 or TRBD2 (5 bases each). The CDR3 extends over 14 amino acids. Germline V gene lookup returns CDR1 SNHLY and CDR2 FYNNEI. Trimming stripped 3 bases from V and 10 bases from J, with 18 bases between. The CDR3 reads CASSEGVGRSIQYF. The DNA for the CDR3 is TGTGCCAGCAGTGAGGGGGTGGGTAGAAGCATCCAGTACTTC.

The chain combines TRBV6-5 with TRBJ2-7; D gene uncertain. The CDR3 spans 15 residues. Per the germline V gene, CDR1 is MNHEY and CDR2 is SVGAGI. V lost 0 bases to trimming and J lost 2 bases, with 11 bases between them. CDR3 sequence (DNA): TGTGCCAGCAGTTACTCCGGCAGACAACCCTACGAGCAGTACTTC. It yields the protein CASSYSGRQPYEQYF.

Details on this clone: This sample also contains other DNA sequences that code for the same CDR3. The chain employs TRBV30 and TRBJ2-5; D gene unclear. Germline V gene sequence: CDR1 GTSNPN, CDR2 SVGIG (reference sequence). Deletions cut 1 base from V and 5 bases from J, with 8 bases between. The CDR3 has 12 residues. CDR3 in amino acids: CAWSAGRETQYF. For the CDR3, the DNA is TGTGCCTGGAGTGCAGGCAGGGAGACCCAGTACTTC. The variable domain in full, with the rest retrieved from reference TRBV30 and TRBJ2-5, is SQTIHQWPATLVQPVGSPLSLECTVEGTSNPNLYWYRQAAGRGLQLLFYSVGIGQISSEVPQNLSASRPQDRQFILSSKKLLLSDSGFYLCAWSAGRETQYFGPGTRLLVL.

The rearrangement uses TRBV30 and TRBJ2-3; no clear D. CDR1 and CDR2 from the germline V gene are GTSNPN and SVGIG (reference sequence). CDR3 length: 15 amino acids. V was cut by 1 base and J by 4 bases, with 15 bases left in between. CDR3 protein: CAWSAMLIGPDTQYF. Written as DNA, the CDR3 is TGTGCCTGGAGTGCGATGCTCATCGGCCCAGATACGCAGTATTTT. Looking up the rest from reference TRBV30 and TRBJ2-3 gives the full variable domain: SQTIHQWPATLVQPVGSPLSLECTVEGTSNPNLYWYRQAAGRGLQLLFYSVGIGQISSEVPQNLSASRPQDRQFILSSKKLLLSDSGFYLCAWSAMLIGPDTQYFGPGTRLTVL.

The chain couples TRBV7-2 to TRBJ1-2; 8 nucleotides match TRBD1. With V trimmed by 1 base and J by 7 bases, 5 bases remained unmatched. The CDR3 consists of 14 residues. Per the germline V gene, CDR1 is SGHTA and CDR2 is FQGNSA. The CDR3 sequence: CASSLVQGARGYTF. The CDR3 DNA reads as TGTGCCAGCAGCTTAGTCCAGGGGGCGCGTGGCTACACCTTC. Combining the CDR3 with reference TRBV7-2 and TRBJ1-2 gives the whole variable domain GAGVSQSPSNKVTEKGKDVELRCDPISGHTALYWYRQSLGQGLEFLIYFQGNSAPDKSGLPSDRFSAERTGGSVSTLTIQRTQQEDSAVYLCASSLVQGARGYTFGSGTRLTVV.

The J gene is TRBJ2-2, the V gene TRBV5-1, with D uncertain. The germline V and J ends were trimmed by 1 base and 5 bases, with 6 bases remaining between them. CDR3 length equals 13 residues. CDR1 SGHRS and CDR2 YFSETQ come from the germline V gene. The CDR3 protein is CASSLIVTGELFF. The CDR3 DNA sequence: TGCGCCAGCAGCTTGATAGTTACCGGGGAGCTGTTTTTT.

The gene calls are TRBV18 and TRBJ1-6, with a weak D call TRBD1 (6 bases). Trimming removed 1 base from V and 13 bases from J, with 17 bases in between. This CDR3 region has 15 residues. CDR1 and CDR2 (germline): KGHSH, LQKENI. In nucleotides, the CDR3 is TGTGCCAGCTCACCACGACGGGACAACCCGCATCCCCTCCACTTT. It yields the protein CASSPRRDNPHPLHF.

CDR3 residues: CASSAWTSQETQYF. CDR3 nucleotides: TGTGCCAGTAGTGCCTGGACAAGCCAAGAGACCCAGTACTTC. The rearrangement uses TRBV19 and TRBJ2-5, with a tentative D call TRBD1 (5 bases). The CDR3 runs 14 residues. V lost 5 bases and J 1 base, leaving 11 bases between the germline ends. Looked up from germline, CDR1 is LNHDA and CDR2 is SQIVND (reference sequence).

CDR3 coding DNA: TGTGCCTGCAGCGCCGGGACAGTCACTGAAGCTTTCTTT. It codes for CACSAGTVTEAFF. The chain combines TRBV30 with TRBJ1-1; TRBD1 aligns across 7 bases. Germline CDR1 and CDR2: GTSNPN and SVGIG (reference sequence). The CDR3 has 13 amino acids. The V segment lost 6 bases and the J segment 4 bases; nucleotides outside the gene matches: 8.

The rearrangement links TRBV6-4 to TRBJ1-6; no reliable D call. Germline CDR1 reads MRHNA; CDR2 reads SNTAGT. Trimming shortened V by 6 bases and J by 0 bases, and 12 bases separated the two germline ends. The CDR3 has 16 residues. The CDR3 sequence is CASRTDPSSYNSPLHF. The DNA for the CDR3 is TGTGCCAGCAGGACGGACCCGAGCTCCTATAATTCACCCCTCCACTTT.

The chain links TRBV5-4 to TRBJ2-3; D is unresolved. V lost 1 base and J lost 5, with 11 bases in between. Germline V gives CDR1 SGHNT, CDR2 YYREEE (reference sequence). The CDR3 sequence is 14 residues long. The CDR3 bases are TGTGCCAGCAGCTTGCTTTTCCCCGGAGATACGCAGTATTTT. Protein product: CASSLLFPGDTQYF.

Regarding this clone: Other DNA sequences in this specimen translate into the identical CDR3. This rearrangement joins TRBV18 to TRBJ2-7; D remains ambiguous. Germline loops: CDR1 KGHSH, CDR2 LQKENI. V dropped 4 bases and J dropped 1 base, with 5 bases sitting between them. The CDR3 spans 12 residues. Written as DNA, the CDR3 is TGTGCCAGCTCACAGGGATCCTACGAGCAGTACTTC. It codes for CASSQGSYEQYF.

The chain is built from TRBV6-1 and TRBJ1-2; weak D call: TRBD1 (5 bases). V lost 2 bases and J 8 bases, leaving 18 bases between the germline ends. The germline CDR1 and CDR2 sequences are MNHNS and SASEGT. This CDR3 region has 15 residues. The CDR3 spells CASSEIWGKGAGYTF. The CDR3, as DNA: TGTGCCAGCAGTGAAATTTGGGGGAAAGGGGCGGGCTACACCTTC.

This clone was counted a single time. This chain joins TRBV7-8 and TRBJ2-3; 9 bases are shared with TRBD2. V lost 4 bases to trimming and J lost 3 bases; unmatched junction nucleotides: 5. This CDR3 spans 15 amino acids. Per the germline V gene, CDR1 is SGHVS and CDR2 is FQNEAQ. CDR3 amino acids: CASSSDLAGTDTQYF. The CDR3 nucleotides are TGTGCCAGCAGCTCCGACCTAGCGGGGACAGATACGCAGTATTTT.